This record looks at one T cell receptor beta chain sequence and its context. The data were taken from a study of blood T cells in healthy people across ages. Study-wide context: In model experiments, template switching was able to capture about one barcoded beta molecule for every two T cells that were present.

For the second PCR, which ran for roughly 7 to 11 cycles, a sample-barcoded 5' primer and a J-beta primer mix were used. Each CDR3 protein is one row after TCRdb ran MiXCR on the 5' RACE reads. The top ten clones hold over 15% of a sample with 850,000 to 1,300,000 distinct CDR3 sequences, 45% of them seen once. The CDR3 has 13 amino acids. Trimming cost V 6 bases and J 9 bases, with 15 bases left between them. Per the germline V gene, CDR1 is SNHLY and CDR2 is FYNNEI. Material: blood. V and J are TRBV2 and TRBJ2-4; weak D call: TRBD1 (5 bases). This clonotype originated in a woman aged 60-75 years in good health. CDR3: CASSWGQGGIQYF. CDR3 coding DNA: TGTGCCAGCAGCTGGGGTCAGGGCGGCATTCAGTACTTC.